This T cell receptor beta chain was obtained from a study of blood T cell repertoires in COVID-19. Unmatched junction bases numbered 9, after V lost 1 base and J lost 1 base. Germline lookup yields CDR1 SGHVS and CDR2 FQNEAQ. CDR3 size: 18 residues. Original data processing: The authors estimated nucleated cell counts from reference gene primer amplification. The table came from immunoSEQ multiplex PCR; TCRdb's copy has only in-frame clones and leaves some out. V and J calls and clone size follow that table, whereas D and trimming were derived from the DNA. This table has about 130,000 clones, roughly four fifths appearing once.

V is TRBV7-8 and J is TRBJ1-5, with 8 bases identical to TRBD1. The TCR was taken from a woman in her 50s with acute or convalescent COVID-19. Source material: peripheral blood. This chain's CDR3 is CASSLESDRVLSNQPQHF. As DNA, the CDR3 is TGTGCCAGCAGCTTAGAGTCGGACAGGGTGTTGAGCAATCAGCCCCAGCATTTT.